Following are 27 T cell receptor beta chains from one sample sequenced in a study of shared clonotypes between healthy human individuals. The repertoire was sequenced with immunoSEQ multiplex PCR; TCRdb's copy has only in-frame clones and lacks some. The repertoire consists of over a million clones, with 70% to 80% occurring once and the leading ten covering under 0.6%. Input material: memory CD4+ T cells from PBMCs. Subset reported: CD45RA-negative fraction. These receptors were taken from a man aged 18 to 30 in good health. Some clones in this sample may be carry-over from other donors' samples.

The V and J genes are TRBV6-1 and TRBJ2-1, with 7 positions matching TRBD1. This CDR3 is 16 amino acids long. Germline loops: CDR1 MNHNS, CDR2 SASEGT. V dropped 4 bases and J dropped 2; count of bases not matched to a gene: 8. CDR3 in DNA: TGTGCCAGCAGTGGCCCGACAGGGTACACCTACAATGAGCAGTTCTTC. Encoded protein: CASSGPTGYTYNEQFF.

J is TRBJ1-1 and V is TRBV18; TRBD1 matches 7 bases. The J segment lost 7 bases and the V segment lost 5 bases, leaving 16 bases of the junction unmatched. This CDR3 has 16 amino acids. Per the germline V gene, CDR1 is KGHSH and CDR2 is LQKENI. The CDR3 loop is CASSGVQGGSGSEAFF. The CDR3 coding sequence is TGTGCCAGCTCAGGGGTCCAGGGGGGATCAGGGAGTGAAGCTTTCTTT. Complete variable domain (other parts from reference TRBV18 and TRBJ1-1): NAGVMQNPRHLVRRRGQEARLRCSPMKGHSHVYWYRQLPEEGLKFMVYLQKENIIDESGMPKERFSAEFPKEGPSILRIQQVVRGDSAAYFCASSGVQGGSGSEAFFGQGTRLTVV.

The sample holds a few counts of this clone. An end of the junction differs from the germline gene, which may be a read error. This chain connects TRBV2 to TRBJ2-7; 9 nucleotides align to TRBD1. The germline V gene encodes CDR1 SNHLY and CDR2 FYNNEI. The CDR3 is 12 amino acids. The CDR3 spells CASSDRGQGGIF. CDR3 coding DNA: TGTGCCAGCAGTGATCGGGGACAGGGTGGGATCTTC.

The genes are TRBV7-2 and TRBJ2-7; possibly TRBD1 or TRBD2 for D (6 bases each). Per germline, CDR1 SGHTA and CDR2 FQGNSA. V was trimmed by 5 bases and J by 4 bases, leaving 18 bases between them. This CDR3 spans 15 amino acids. The DNA for the CDR3 is TGTGCCAGCAGCCCGAGATATGGGGGGCAGTACGAGCAGTACTTC. Amino acid sequence: CASSPRYGGQYEQYF.

V and J are TRBV28 and TRBJ2-6, with D hard to call. This CDR3 has 13 residues. Germline V gene data show CDR1 as MDHEN and CDR2 as SYDVKM. Trimming stripped 7 bases from V and 1 base from J, with 5 bases between. The CDR3 loop reads CASIDSGANVLTF. CDR3 nucleotides: TGTGCCAGCATCGATTCTGGGGCCAACGTCCTGACTTTC.

For this clone: Different DNA sequences within this sample yield the same CDR3. The chain is built from TRBV11-2 and TRBJ2-7; D is unclear. Germline CDR1 SGHAT, CDR2 FQNNGV. The CDR3 extends over 12 amino acids. Trimming took 1 base from V and 3 from J, leaving 4 bases between them. The CDR3 protein is CASSLGSYEQYF. DNA for the CDR3: TGTGCCAGCAGCTTAGGCAGCTACGAGCAGTACTTC.

The chain combines TRBV18 with TRBJ1-3, with unresolved D. CDR3 length: 16 residues. Trimming left V 2 bases short and J 0 bases short, with 11 bases between. In germline, CDR1 is KGHSH, CDR2 LQKENI. In DNA form, the CDR3 reads TGTGCCAGCTCACCAGGTCCACAGAGCTCTGGAAACACCATATATTTT. This encodes CASSPGPQSSGNTIYF.

This rearrangement joins TRBV2 to TRBJ2-3; TRBD2 aligns across 12 bases. The ends lost 8 bases at V and 3 bases at J; junction bases unmatched: 18. Germline V gene lookup returns CDR1 SNHLY and CDR2 FYNNEI. CDR3 length equals 19 residues. The CDR3 loop reads CASDPGASGRADSTDTQYF. The CDR3, as DNA: TGTGCCAGCGATCCGGGGGCTAGCGGGAGGGCCGATTCTACAGATACGCAGTATTTT. The full variable domain, in which reference TRBV2 and TRBJ2-3 provide the parts outside the CDR3, is EPEVTQTPSHQVTQMGQEVILRCVPISNHLYFYWYRQILGQKVEFLVSFYNNEISEKSEIFDDQFSVERPDGSNFTLKIRSTKLEDSAMYFCASDPGASGRADSTDTQYFGPGTRLTVL.

The rearrangement joins TRBV5-1 to TRBJ1-2; TRBD1 matches at 8 bases. The CDR3 has 15 residues. V gave up 3 bases and J gave up 2 bases; unmatched junction bases: 6. The germline V gene has CDR1 SGHRS and CDR2 YFSETQ. In nucleotides, the CDR3 is TGCGCCAGCAGCTATACGGGGACAGGAAACTATGGCTACACCTTC. This sequence encodes CASSYTGTGNYGYTF.

This clone was detected ten times or more. This chain uses TRBV4-3 with TRBJ2-7; 8 bases line up with TRBD2. The V segment lost 4 bases and the J segment 5 bases; nucleotides outside the gene matches: 10. Germline V gives CDR1 LGHNA, CDR2 YSLEER. The CDR3 spans 15 residues. DNA for the CDR3: TGCGCCAGCAGCCCTAGGGCGGGGGGCGCGGACGAGCAGTACTTC. Translated: CASSPRAGGADEQYF.

This chain joins TRBV7-2 and TRBJ2-3; TRBD2 matches 10 bases. This CDR3 is 17 amino acids long. Looked up from germline, CDR1 is SGHTA and CDR2 is FQGNSA. V shed 5 bases, J shed 0 bases, and the junction held 8 bases outside the gene matches. For the CDR3, the DNA is TGTGCCAGCAGCCCCCTCGGACTAGCGGCTAGCACAGATACGCAGTATTTT. Its protein product is CASSPLGLAASTDTQYF.

This clone has just one count. J is TRBJ1-6 and V is TRBV5-1; 8 bases are a match to TRBD1. The germline CDR1 and CDR2 sequences are SGHRS and YFSETQ. This CDR3 has 15 residues. The V segment lost 0 bases and the J segment 7 bases; nucleotides outside the gene matches: 3. CDR3 in DNA: TGCGCCAGCAGCTTGGCAGGGGGCCCCAATTCACCCCTCCACTTT. Residues: CASSLAGGPNSPLHF.

The V gene is TRBV9, the J gene TRBJ2-3, with D unclear. Germline CDR1 is SGDLS and CDR2 is YYNGEE. Trimming took 0 bases from V and 6 from J, leaving 8 bases between them. This CDR3 is 13 amino acids long. CDR3 amino acids: CASSVEFVDTQYF. The CDR3 nucleotides read TGTGCCAGCAGCGTAGAATTCGTGGATACGCAGTATTTT.

The gene calls are TRBV29-1 and TRBJ2-1; D remains unclear. The CDR3 spans 13 residues. CDR1 SQVTM and CDR2 ANQGSEA come from the germline V gene. V was trimmed by 7 bases and J by 5 bases, leaving 15 bases between them. CDR3: CSGRVGANNEQFF. The CDR3 bases are TGCAGCGGGCGTGTAGGAGCCAACAATGAGCAGTTCTTC.

The chain uses TRBV9 and TRBJ2-5, with 7 bases fitting TRBD1. This CDR3 is 17 amino acids long. V lost 0 bases, J lost 1 base, and 9 bases stayed unmatched. Germline V gene sequence: CDR1 SGDLS, CDR2 YYNGEE. The CDR3 DNA reads TGTGCCAGCAGCGTAGGACAGACAGGGACCCCCCAAGAGACCCAGTACTTC. This translates into CASSVGQTGTPQETQYF.

The chain has TRBV5-6 and TRBJ2-5; perhaps TRBD1 as D (6 bases). CDR1 is SGHDT, CDR2 YYEEEE, per germline. V was clipped by 3 bases and J by 1 base, with 16 bases between them. The length of the CDR3 is 16 residues. The CDR3 DNA is TGTGCCAGCAGCTCGTTGGACAGTCAACCCCAAGAGACCCAGTACTTC. Translation: CASSSLDSQPQETQYF.

The V call is TRBV4-2, the J call TRBJ2-3; D remains ambiguous. Germline V gene lookup returns CDR1 LGHNA and CDR2 YNFKEQ. This CDR3 spans 12 amino acids. The V end lost 1 base, the J end lost 4 bases, and 3 bases lay between the germline ends. DNA of the CDR3: TGTGCCAGCAGCCAAGGTTCAGATACGCAGTATTTT. This gives the protein CASSQGSDTQYF.

J is TRBJ2-7 and V is TRBV4-3; 10 nucleotides match TRBD2. From germline, CDR1 is LGHNA and CDR2 YSLEER. V shed 1 base and J 3 bases; nucleotides not matched to a gene: 3. This CDR3 contains 15 residues. In DNA, the CDR3 is TGCGCCAGCAGCCAAGCAGCGGGAGGGAACTACGAGCAGTACTTC. Protein sequence: CASSQAAGGNYEQYF.

V and J are TRBV11-3 and TRBJ2-3; 8 bases map to TRBD2. The CDR3 runs to 14 residues. Germline lookup yields CDR1 SGHNT and CDR2 YENEEA. Trimming took 5 bases from V and 4 from J; bases not matched to a gene: 5. The CDR3 spells CASSPWTSPDTQYF. CDR3 in DNA: TGTGCCAGCAGCCCTTGGACTAGCCCAGATACGCAGTATTTT.

The chain combines TRBV30 with TRBJ2-7, with D unclear. The CDR3 extends over 12 amino acids. The V gene lost 0 bases and the J gene lost 4 bases, with 7 bases spanning the gap. In germline, CDR1 is GTSNPN, CDR2 SVGIG (reference sequence). The CDR3 DNA follows: TGTGCCTGGAGTGTTATACGTTACGAGCAGTACTTC. Amino acids: CAWSVIRYEQYF.

J is TRBJ1-2 and V is TRBV6-1, with D uncertain. The ends were cut back, 2 bases at V and 4 bases at J, with 14 bases in the middle. Germline-derived CDR1 and CDR2 are MNHNS and SASEGT. The CDR3 runs to 15 residues. In DNA form, the CDR3 reads TGTGCCAGCAGTGAATCGAGAGGGTTTTTCTATGGCTACACCTTC. It translates to CASSESRGFFYGYTF.

This rearrangement joins TRBV30 to TRBJ2-7; TRBD2 matches at 10 bases. V dropped 5 bases and J dropped 2; count of bases not matched to a gene: 6. Germline values: CDR1 GTSNPN, CDR2 SVGIG (reference sequence). The CDR3 runs 14 residues. CDR3 nucleotides: TGTGCCTGGGGAATAGCGGGAGGTACCTACGAGCAGTACTTC. Translation gives CAWGIAGGTYEQYF. Based on the CDR3 plus reference TRBV30 and TRBJ2-7, the full variable domain is SQTIHQWPATLVQPVGSPLSLECTVEGTSNPNLYWYRQAAGRGLQLLFYSVGIGQISSEVPQNLSASRPQDRQFILSSKKLLLSDSGFYLCAWGIAGGTYEQYFGPGTRLTVT.

As regards this clone: Sequence at one end of the junction differs from germline and may be a read error. Different DNA sequences within this sample yield the same CDR3. The gene calls are TRBV7-9 and TRBJ1-1, with TRBD1 matching over 8 bases. The CDR3 contains 14 residues. Germline loops: CDR1 SEHNR, CDR2 FQNEAQ (reference sequence). This chain's CDR3 is CASSLGQGDTEAFF. DNA for the CDR3: TGTGCCAGCAGTTTAGGACAGGGCGACACTGAAGCTTTCTTT.

This clone was seen many times. The sample contains more than one DNA sequence encoding this CDR3. The rearrangement uses TRBV2 and TRBJ2-1; no reliable D call. This CDR3 has 11 amino acids. Looked up from germline, CDR1 is SNHLY and CDR2 is FYNNEI. Between the trimmed V and J ends, which lost 6 bases and 8 bases, there was a span of 8 bases. CDR3 sequence reads: CASSPFDEQFF. In DNA, the CDR3 is TGTGCCAGCAGCCCCTTTGATGAGCAGTTCTTC.

This clone was counted only a few times. The V and J genes are TRBV19 and TRBJ1-2, with D hard to call. In germline, CDR1 is LNHDA, CDR2 SQIVND (reference sequence). V was clipped by 0 bases and J by 7 bases, with 9 bases between them. The CDR3 is made up of 13 amino acids. The CDR3 DNA reads TGTGCCAGTAGTATAGACGGGTCCGCTGGCTACACCTTC. This gives the protein CASSIDGSAGYTF.

V gene TRBV10-3 combines with J gene TRBJ2-7; 13 bases align to TRBD2. Looked up from germline, CDR1 is ENHRY and CDR2 is SYGVKD. V lost 8 bases to trimming and J lost 7 bases; unmatched junction nucleotides: 8. The CDR3 consists of 14 residues. This CDR3 is CAISGLAGVGEQYF. The CDR3 DNA reads as TGTGCCATCTCTGGACTAGCGGGAGTCGGGGAGCAGTACTTC.

The chain links TRBV18 to TRBJ2-2; 9 nucleotides line up with TRBD1. The CDR3 is made up of 15 amino acids. Germline assignment: CDR1 KGHSH and CDR2 LQKENI. V lost 6 bases and J lost 6; bases outside the gene matches: 8. The CDR3 reads CASSSGTGSAGELFF. The CDR3 coding sequence is TGTGCCAGCTCGTCGGGGACAGGGTCGGCCGGGGAGCTGTTTTTT.